The clone carrying this TCR beta chain was counted many times. Its target is unknown. This record belongs to a study of T cell repertoires in cytomegalovirus infection. Looking at the study overall: The public TCR beta signatures pointed to both CMV infection and matching HLA type.

TCRdb reprocessed the reads with MiXCR, giving one entry per CDR3 protein. This sample yields approximately 140,000 distinct CDR3 sequences, of which approximately 8.8% are seen a single time; around 9.1% belongs to the top ten. The V gene lost 5 bases and the J gene lost 0 bases, with 11 bases spanning the gap. In germline, CDR1 is DFQATT, CDR2 SNEGSKA (reference sequence). This CDR3 has 15 amino acids. The study, taken as a whole, reports: Clonotype analysis showed dominance of the ex vivo response by HLA-C-restricted CMV-specific TCR beta clonotypes. Pooled public TCR beta family frequency picked out CMV carriers with the relevant HLA.

Material: PBMCs. The TCR sequence derives from a human donor in good health (CMV status not recorded). Some clones in this sample may be carry-over from other donors' samples. This sequence joins TRBV20-1 and TRBJ1-6; no clear D gene. In nucleotides, the CDR3 is TGCAGTGCTCGAATGGGGATCTCCTATAATTCACCCCTCCACTTT. It codes for CSARMGISYNSPLHF.